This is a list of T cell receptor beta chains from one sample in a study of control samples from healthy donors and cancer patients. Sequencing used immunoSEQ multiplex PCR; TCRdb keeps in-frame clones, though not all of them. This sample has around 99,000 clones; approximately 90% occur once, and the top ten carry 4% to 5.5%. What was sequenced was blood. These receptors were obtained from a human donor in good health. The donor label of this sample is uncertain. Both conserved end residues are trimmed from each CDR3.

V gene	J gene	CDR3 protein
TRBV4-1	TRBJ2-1	ASSQEGLAGLLF
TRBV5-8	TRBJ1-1	ASSLIEVQLLNTEAF
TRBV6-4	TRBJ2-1	ASSSSEVNEQF
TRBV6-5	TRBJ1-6	ASSRTGITSPLH
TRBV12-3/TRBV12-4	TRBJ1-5	ASSFRSQPQH
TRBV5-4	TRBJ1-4	ASSLSQGKGKLF
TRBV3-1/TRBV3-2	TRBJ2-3	ASSQGGGGTDTQY
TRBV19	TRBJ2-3	ASRLDGSTDTQY
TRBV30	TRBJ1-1	AWSVMNTEAF
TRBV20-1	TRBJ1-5	SASYTTIDQPQH
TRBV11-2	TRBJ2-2	ASSFPLAGGPTGELF
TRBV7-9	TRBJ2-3	ASSLGQGNTDTQY
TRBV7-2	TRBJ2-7	ASSLALKRVLYEQY
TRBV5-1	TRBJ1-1	ASSLGGREDF
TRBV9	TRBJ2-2	ASSSQRGVTGELF
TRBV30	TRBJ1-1	AWREGAFTEAF
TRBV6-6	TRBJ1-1	ASSPTEGNTEAF
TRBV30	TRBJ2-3	AWSVRGGTDTQY
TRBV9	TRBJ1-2	ASSVGPYSTNYGYT
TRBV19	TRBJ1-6	ASSGRVNSPLH
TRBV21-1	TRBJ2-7	ASNQGQYEQY
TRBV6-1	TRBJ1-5	ASSGSRGASNQPQH
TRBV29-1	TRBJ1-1	SVAGDEAF
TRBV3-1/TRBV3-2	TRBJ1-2	ASSLSILINYGYT
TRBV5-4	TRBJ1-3	ASSLAGTGTGNTIY
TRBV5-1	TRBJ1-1	ASSLARVSTEAF
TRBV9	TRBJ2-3	ASSAAPRESQADTQY
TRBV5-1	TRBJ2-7	ASSLRVGEQY
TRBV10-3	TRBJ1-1	AMGQTNTEAF
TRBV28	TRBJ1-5	ASTGSGTPGNQPQH
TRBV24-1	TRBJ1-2	ATSDYGGVGYT
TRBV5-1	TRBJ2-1	ASSFSDSFHEQF
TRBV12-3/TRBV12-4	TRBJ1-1	ASSLGRSTEAF
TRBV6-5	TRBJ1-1	ASKQDRGLEAF
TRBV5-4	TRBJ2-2	ASSLGSTVNTGELF
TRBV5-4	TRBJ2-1	ASSGSLNEQF
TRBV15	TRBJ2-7	ATSMPEDYEQY
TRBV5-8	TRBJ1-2	ASRTGGLGYGYT
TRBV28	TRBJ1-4	ASKDFTTNEKLF
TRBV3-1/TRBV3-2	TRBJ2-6	ASSQDSGMGSSGANVLT
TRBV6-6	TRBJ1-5	ASSYGDNRDNQPQH
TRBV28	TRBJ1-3	ASSTGNSGNTIY
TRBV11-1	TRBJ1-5	ASSLAQYQPQH
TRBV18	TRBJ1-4	ASSPTTWDVNEKLF
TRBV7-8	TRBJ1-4	ASRQQQGAEKLF
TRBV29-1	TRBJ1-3	SVVSAWGNTIY
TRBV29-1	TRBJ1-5	SAFEGTGDNQPQH
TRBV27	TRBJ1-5	ASSLMGGNINQPQH
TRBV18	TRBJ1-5	ASSRQRNQPQH